This T cell receptor beta chain was sequenced in a study of patients and donors after allogeneic stem cell transplantation. The CDR3 is 13 amino acids. CDR1 and CDR2 (germline): SGHRS, YFSETQ. V was cut by 3 bases and J by 8 bases, with 12 bases left in between. TCRdb independently ran MiXCR on the RT-PCR reads; one entry per CDR3 protein. The repertoire has hundreds of thousands of distinct CDR3 sequences, under 20% of them found once; the top ten carry 6% to 8%. This clonotype has just a few counts. The specimen was blood, either unsorted or a sorted T cell fraction (not recorded which). The receptor comes from a human donor who was either an allogeneic HSCT recipient or a stem cell or donor lymphocyte infusion donor (not recorded which). It is not recorded whose cells these are; they may come from a transplant donor. The V and J genes are TRBV5-1 and TRBJ2-1; possible D gene TRBD1, 6 bases. The DNA for the CDR3 is TGCGCCAGCAGCTCAACAGGGTTGGATGAGCAGTTCTTC. The encoded protein is CASSSTGLDEQFF.